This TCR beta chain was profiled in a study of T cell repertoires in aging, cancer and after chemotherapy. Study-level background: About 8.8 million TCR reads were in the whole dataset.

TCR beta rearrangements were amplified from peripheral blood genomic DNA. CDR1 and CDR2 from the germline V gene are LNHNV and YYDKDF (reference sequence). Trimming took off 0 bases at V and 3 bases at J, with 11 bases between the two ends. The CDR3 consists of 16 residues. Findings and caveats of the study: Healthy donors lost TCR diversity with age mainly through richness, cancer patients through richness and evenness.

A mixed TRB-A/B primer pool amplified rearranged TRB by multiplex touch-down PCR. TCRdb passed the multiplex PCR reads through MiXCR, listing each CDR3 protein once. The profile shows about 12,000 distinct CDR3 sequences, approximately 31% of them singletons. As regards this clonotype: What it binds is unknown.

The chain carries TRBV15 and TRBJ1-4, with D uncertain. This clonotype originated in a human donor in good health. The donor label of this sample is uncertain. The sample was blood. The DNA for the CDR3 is TGTGCCACCAGCAGAGATATGGGAATGGCTAATGAAAAACTGTTTTTT. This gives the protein CATSRDMGMANEKLFF.